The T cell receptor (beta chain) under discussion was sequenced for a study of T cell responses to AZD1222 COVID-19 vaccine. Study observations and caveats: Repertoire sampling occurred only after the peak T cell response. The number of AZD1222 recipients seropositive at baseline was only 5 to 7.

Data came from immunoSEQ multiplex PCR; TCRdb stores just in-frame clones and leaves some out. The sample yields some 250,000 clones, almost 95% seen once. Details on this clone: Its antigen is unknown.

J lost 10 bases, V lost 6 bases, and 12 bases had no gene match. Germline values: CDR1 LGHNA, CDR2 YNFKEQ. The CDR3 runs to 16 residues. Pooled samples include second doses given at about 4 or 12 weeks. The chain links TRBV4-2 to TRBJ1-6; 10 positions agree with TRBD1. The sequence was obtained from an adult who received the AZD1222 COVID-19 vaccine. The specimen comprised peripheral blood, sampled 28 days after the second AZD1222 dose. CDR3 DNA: TGTGCCAGCAGTCTTAGGCGGGACAGGGGAAGCTCACCCCTCCACTTT. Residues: CASSLRRDRGSSPLHF.